The TCR beta chain described here comes from a study of CD8 T cells in Susac syndrome. Random hexamers served to reverse transcribe about 0.45 to 1 ug RNA. TCRdb re-derived calls from the immunoSEQ multiplex PCR reads in MiXCR, one entry per CDR3 protein. There are 95,000 to 150,000 distinct CDR3 sequences in the sample; 96% occur only once, and over 0.12% lies in the top ten. CDR1 SNHLY and CDR2 FYNNEI come from the germline V gene. The length of the CDR3 is 14 residues. V was shortened by 4 bases and J by 0 bases, with 7 bases between the two germline ends. The rearrangement links TRBV2 to TRBJ1-5; D remains ambiguous. The material sequenced was CD4+ T cells from PBMCs. This sequence originates from a human donor with Susac syndrome. The CDR3 DNA reads TGTGCCAGCAGTGCCATCAGTAGCAATCAGCCCCAGCATTTT. Protein product: CASSAISSNQPQHF.